One sample yielded the 9 T cell receptor beta chains listed below, sequenced in a study of cytomegalovirus exposure and HLA in healthy donors. The PCR was carried out with 60 Vbeta primers and 13 Jbeta primers. Only in-frame clones appear in the TCRdb table, and some are missing; sequencing was by immunoSEQ multiplex PCR. Altogether about 260,000 clones are present, approximately 85% being singletons, with the ten largest covering 2% to 2.5%. The sequencing sample was made of PBMCs. The origin of the receptors is a woman aged 40-49 years in good health and CMV-seropositive.

This clone was seen a single time. The chain employs TRBV29-1 and TRBJ1-1; 8 bases match TRBD1. V was pared by 0 bases and J by 2 bases, with 8 bases of the junction left unmatched. This CDR3 is 16 amino acids long. CDR1 and CDR2 from the germline V gene are SQVTM and ANQGSEA. The CDR3 sequence: CSVEDRRTGQNTEAFF. For the CDR3, the DNA is TGCAGCGTTGAAGATCGTAGGACAGGGCAAAACACTGAAGCTTTCTTT. The full variable domain, completed using reference TRBV29-1 and TRBJ1-1, is SAVISQKPSRDICQRGTSLTIQCQVDSQVTMMFWYRQQPGQSLTLIATANQGSEATYESGFVIDKFPISRPNLTFSTLTVSNMSPEDSSIYLCSVEDRRTGQNTEAFFGQGTRLTVV.

As for this clone: The junction does not match germline at one end; this may be a read error. DNA of the CDR3: TGCGGACACCTACCTCTCTCTGGAAACACCATATATTTT. This translates into CGHLPLSGNTIYF. This chain joins TRBV30 and TRBJ1-3; weak D call: TRBD1 (5 bases). The CDR3 consists of 13 residues. Germline V gene lookup returns CDR1 GTSNPN and CDR2 SVGIG (reference sequence).

This clone was seen a handful of times. The rearrangement uses TRBV7-3 and TRBJ2-1; 8 positions match TRBD2. CDR3 length equals 19 residues. Trimming removed 2 bases from V and 2 bases from J; junction bases left unmatched: 14. Germline V gene sequence: CDR1 SGHTA, CDR2 FQGTGA. CDR3 DNA: TGTGCCAGCAGCTTAGTTCCTAACAGCGGGAGCGCAGCCTACAATGAGCAGTTCTTC. This codes for CASSLVPNSGSAAYNEQFF.

The chain is built from TRBV5-1 and TRBJ1-1, with 8 positions matching TRBD1. Germline V gene lookup returns CDR1 SGHRS and CDR2 YFSETQ. The V gene end was trimmed by 4 bases and the J gene end by 3 bases; junction bases not matched to a gene: 2. The CDR3 contains 13 residues. The CDR3 DNA sequence: TGCGCCAGCAGCGTGGACAGGGACACTGAAGCTTTCTTT. It translates to CASSVDRDTEAFF.

This chain links TRBV11-2 with TRBJ2-7, with 7 bases that match TRBD2. The CDR3 spans 14 residues. Germline CDR1 SGHAT, CDR2 FQNNGV. Unmatched junction bases numbered 6, after V lost 3 bases and J lost 4 bases. The CDR3 bases are TGTGCCAGCAGCTTCGGGGGAGGGTCGTACGAGCAGTACTTC. Protein sequence: CASSFGGGSYEQYF.

This clone has a handful of counts. The J gene is TRBJ2-1, the V gene TRBV7-8, with 13 bases aligning to TRBD2. The CDR3 length is 16 residues. CDR1 is SGHVS and CDR2 is FQNEAQ in the germline V gene. The V segment lost 1 base and the J segment 8 bases; nucleotides outside the gene matches: 5. The CDR3 DNA follows: TGTGCCAGCAGCTTAGGTACTAGCGGGGGGGGAGATGAGCAGTTCTTC. Protein: CASSLGTSGGGDEQFF.

V and J are TRBV19 and TRBJ2-3; 7 bases fit TRBD1. Germline-derived CDR1 and CDR2 are LNHDA and SQIVND (reference sequence). With V trimmed by 1 base and J by 7 bases, 11 bases remained unmatched. The CDR3 spans 16 residues. The CDR3 sequence is CASSIGGRDRAYTQYF. The CDR3 DNA sequence: TGTGCCAGTAGTATAGGGGGTCGGGACAGAGCATATACGCAGTATTTT.

This clone was detected only a few times. The rearrangement uses TRBV19 and TRBJ2-7, with TRBD2 as a possible D gene (5 bases). V gave up 6 bases and J gave up 0 bases, with 12 bases separating them. Germline values: CDR1 LNHDA, CDR2 SQIVND (reference sequence). The CDR3 covers 14 residues. The CDR3 DNA reads as TGTGCCAGTAGGCCAAGTGGGAGCTCCTACGAGCAGTACTTC. This encodes CASRPSGSSYEQYF.

V and J are TRBV18 and TRBJ2-1; 9 nucleotides align to TRBD1. The CDR3 length is 16 residues. Germline lookup yields CDR1 KGHSH and CDR2 LQKENI. V gave up 5 bases and J gave up 7 bases; unmatched junction bases: 12. The chain's CDR3 is CASSTSQGARSNEQFF. The CDR3 DNA is TGTGCCAGCTCAACCTCACAGGGGGCGAGGTCGAATGAGCAGTTCTTC.